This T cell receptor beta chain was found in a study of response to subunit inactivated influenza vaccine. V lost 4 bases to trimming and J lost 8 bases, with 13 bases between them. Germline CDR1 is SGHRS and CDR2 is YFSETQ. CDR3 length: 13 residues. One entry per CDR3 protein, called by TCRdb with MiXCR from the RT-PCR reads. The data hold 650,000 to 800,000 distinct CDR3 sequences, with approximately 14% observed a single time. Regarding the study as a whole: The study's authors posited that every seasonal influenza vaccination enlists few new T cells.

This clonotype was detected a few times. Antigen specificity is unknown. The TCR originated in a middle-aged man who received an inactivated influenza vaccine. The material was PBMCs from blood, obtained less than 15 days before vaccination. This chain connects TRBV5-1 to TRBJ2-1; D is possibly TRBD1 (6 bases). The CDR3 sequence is CASSRTGWDEQFF. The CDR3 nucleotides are TGCGCCAGCAGCAGAACAGGGTGGGATGAGCAGTTCTTC.